Listed below are T cell receptor beta chains from one sample, sequenced in a study of blood T cells in healthy people across ages. TCRdb re-called the 5' RACE reads with MiXCR, one entry per CDR3 protein. This table holds about 1.6 million distinct CDR3 sequences, roughly 32% found once. Input material: blood. The receptors were gathered from a woman younger than 45 in good health. Both conserved end residues are part of each CDR3. A D gene is named only where the DNA matches it firmly. Rows give clone size only sometimes, using once, few, many, or a class for an expanded clone.

size | J | D | V | DNA | CDR3
. | TRBJ2-7 | . | TRBV4-1 | TGCGCCAGCAGCCAACAGCAGACAGTTCCCTACGAGCAGTACTTC | CASSQQQTVPYEQYF
. | TRBJ2-5 | . | TRBV5-1 | TGCGCCAGCAGCTATGCTCCGGGGGCCCAAGAGACCCAATACTTC | CASSYAPGAQETQYF
. | TRBJ2-1 | . | TRBV7-9 | TGTGCCAGCAGTCCGGATTTCCGGGGCATGTACAATGAGCAGTTCTTC | CASSPDFRGMYNEQFF
few | TRBJ1-6 | . | TRBV25-1 | TGTGCCAGCAGTGCCGGACAGAATCCACCCCTCCACTTT | CASSAGQNPPLHF
. | TRBJ1-5 | . | TRBV5-1 | TGCCCCAGCAGCATAACGGGAATAGGGAGTCAGCCCCAGCATTTT | CPSSITGIGSQPQHF
few | TRBJ2-1 | . | TRBV30 | TGTGCCTGGAGTGTAAGGGGGGATGAGCAGTTCTTC | CAWSVRGDEQFF
. | TRBJ2-7 | . | TRBV13 | TGTGCCAGCAGCTTCCCCGGGAGCAACGAGCGGTACTTC | CASSFPGSNERYF
. | TRBJ2-7 | . | TRBV6-2/TRBV6-3 | TGTGCCAGCAGTTTAGGGCTAGCGACAAACTACGAGCAGTACTTC | CASSLGLATNYEQYF
. | TRBJ2-5 | TRBD2 | TRBV4-1 | TGCGCCAGCAGCCAAGATTCGGGACTAGCGGAGACCCAGTACTTC | CASSQDSGLAETQYF
few | TRBJ2-4 | TRBD1 | TRBV5-1 | TGCGCCAGCAGCTGGGACAGTGGGAAAGCCAAAAACATTCAGTACTTC | CASSWDSGKAKNIQYF
. | TRBJ1-2 | TRBD1 | TRBV20-1 | TGCAGTGCTAGAGCAGGGGGCGAGTATGGCTACACCTTC | CSARAGGEYGYTF
. | TRBJ2-4 | . | TRBV18 | TGTGCCAGCTCACCTGGGAGTCCTCGAGACATTCAGTACTTC | CASSPGSPRDIQYF
. | TRBJ2-7 | TRBD2 | TRBV30 | TGTGCCTGGGGGACTAGCGACGGGGAAGAGCAGTACTTC | CAWGTSDGEEQYF
many | TRBJ1-2 | . | TRBV2 | TGTGCCAGCAGTCGTGACGGAAATAACTATGGCTACACCTTC | CASSRDGNNYGYTF
. | TRBJ2-1 | TRBD2 | TRBV20-1 | TGCAGTGCTAGATCTGCCTTAGCGGGAGGGTACAAGGAGCAGTTCTTC | CSARSALAGGYKEQFF
. | TRBJ2-1 | TRBD2 | TRBV2 | TGTGCCAGCAGTATAAGCGGGGGGGGAGCTTACAATGAGCAGTTCTTC | CASSISGGGAYNEQFF
few | TRBJ2-2 | . | TRBV11-3 | TGTGCCAGCAGCTTCTCAAACACCGGGGAGCTGTTTTTT | CASSFSNTGELFF
few | TRBJ2-1 | TRBD2 | TRBV3-1 | TGTGCCAGCAGCCGGGAGGGGTTGTGGGAGCAGTTCTTC | CASSREGLWEQFF
. | TRBJ1-2 | . | TRBV14 | TGTACCAGCCGTGGAGCCGGAGGCTACACCTTC | CTSRGAGGYTF
many | TRBJ2-3 | . | TRBV9 | TGTGCCAGCAGTGTAAGCGGGTCGAGCACAGATACGCAGTATTTT | CASSVSGSSTDTQYF
few | TRBJ2-7 | . | TRBV7-9 | TGTGCCAGCAGCCCCGCCCAGGCGGGGCGCAACGAGCAGTACTTC | CASSPAQAGRNEQYF
. | TRBJ2-5 | . | TRBV6-2/TRBV6-3 | TGTGCCAGCAGGCCGACTAATTCGGCGACCCAGTACTTC | CASRPTNSATQYF
few | TRBJ1-2 | TRBD1 | TRBV7-8 | TGTGCCAGCAGCCCGGACAGGGGAATATACTATGGCTACACCTTC | CASSPDRGIYYGYTF
. | TRBJ2-3 | . | TRBV27 | TGTGCCAGCAGTCCCCGGGACGGACTTCGCGATACGCAGTATTTT | CASSPRDGLRDTQYF
few | TRBJ2-7 | TRBD2 | TRBV4-1 | TGCGCCAGCAGCCAAGGAAGCGGGGGAGGCACCTACGAGCAGTACTTC | CASSQGSGGGTYEQYF
few | TRBJ2-1 | TRBD1 | TRBV12-3/TRBV12-4 | TGTGCCAGCAGGGACGGACAGGGACCCTACAATGAGCAGTTCTTC | CASRDGQGPYNEQFF
few | TRBJ1-2 | . | TRBV4-2 | TGTGCCAGCAGCCAAAACTGGGGAAGTAATGGCTACACCTTC | CASSQNWGSNGYTF
few | TRBJ2-1 | TRBD2 | TRBV6-2/TRBV6-3 | TGTGCCAGCGTAAAGGGGCTAGCGGGAGGCGATAGTGAGCAGTTCTTC | CASVKGLAGGDSEQFF
few | TRBJ2-7 | TRBD1 | TRBV27 | TGTGCCAGCAGTTTCGTCGTCGGGACAGGGGTGCACGAGCAGTACTTC | CASSFVVGTGVHEQYF
few | TRBJ2-7 | TRBD2 | TRBV6-1 | TGTGCCAGCAGTGAAGAGGGACTAGCGGGACCCTATGAGGAGCAGTACTTC | CASSEEGLAGPYEEQYF
. | TRBJ2-5 | TRBD2 | TRBV9 | TGTGCCAGCAGCGTAGCGCCAGCGGGAGGAAAAGAGACCCAGTACTTC | CASSVAPAGGKETQYF
. | TRBJ2-2 | TRBD2 | TRBV20-1 | TGCAGTGCTAGAGATCTTTTAAGCGGGAGGGCTACCACCGGGGAGCTGTTTTTT | CSARDLLSGRATTGELFF
. | TRBJ2-5 | . | TRBV6-1 | TGTGCCAGCAGTGAAGTAGGCCCCCGAGAGGCCCAGTACTTC | CASSEVGPREAQYF
. | TRBJ1-4 | . | TRBV2 | TGTGCCAGCAGTGCGGACTGGAATGAAAAACTGTTTTTT | CASSADWNEKLFF
few | TRBJ2-5 | . | TRBV20-1 | TGCAGTGCTAGGGAACGGCTATCCCAAGAGACCCAGTACTTC | CSARERLSQETQYF
. | TRBJ2-5 | . | TRBV2 | TGTGCCAGCGGTTATAGGGAGAGGGATGAGCAGTACTTC | CASGYRERDEQYF
. | TRBJ1-5 | . | TRBV20-1 | TGCAGTGCAAAACAGGGTAGGAGCAATCAGCCCCAGCATTTT | CSAKQGRSNQPQHF
. | TRBJ1-2 | . | TRBV11-2 | TGTGCCAGCAGCCGTCGGGGGGATGGCTACACCTTC | CASSRRGDGYTF
. | TRBJ2-7 | TRBD1 | TRBV30 | TGTGCCTGGAGTAAGGGTCAGAGGGGGCTAGGTTACGAGCAGTACTTC | CAWSKGQRGLGYEQYF
. | TRBJ2-3 | . | TRBV5-1 | TGCGCCAGCCGCCCGAGGGGGGAGAGTGGGAGCACAGATACGCAGTATTTT | CASRPRGESGSTDTQYF